Sequencing of this T cell receptor (beta chain) was carried out in a study of cytomegalovirus exposure and HLA in healthy donors. Researchers ran the PCR with 60 Vbeta and 13 Jbeta primers. The method was immunoSEQ multiplex PCR; TCRdb's version includes in-frame clones alone and lacks a portion of them. This table has 76,000 or so clones, 73% appearing once. The CDR3 has 13 residues. With 1 base removed from V and 0 bases from J, the gap between germline ends came to 4 bases. The germline gives CDR1 GTSNPN, CDR2 SVGIG (reference sequence). This sequence was found in a woman aged 40 to 50 in good health and CMV-seropositive. The V call is TRBV30, the J call TRBJ1-3, with D uncertain. Sequenced material: PBMCs. CDR3 amino acids: CAWSAGSGNTIYF. DNA for the CDR3: TGTGCCTGGAGTGCCGGCTCTGGAAACACCATATATTTT.